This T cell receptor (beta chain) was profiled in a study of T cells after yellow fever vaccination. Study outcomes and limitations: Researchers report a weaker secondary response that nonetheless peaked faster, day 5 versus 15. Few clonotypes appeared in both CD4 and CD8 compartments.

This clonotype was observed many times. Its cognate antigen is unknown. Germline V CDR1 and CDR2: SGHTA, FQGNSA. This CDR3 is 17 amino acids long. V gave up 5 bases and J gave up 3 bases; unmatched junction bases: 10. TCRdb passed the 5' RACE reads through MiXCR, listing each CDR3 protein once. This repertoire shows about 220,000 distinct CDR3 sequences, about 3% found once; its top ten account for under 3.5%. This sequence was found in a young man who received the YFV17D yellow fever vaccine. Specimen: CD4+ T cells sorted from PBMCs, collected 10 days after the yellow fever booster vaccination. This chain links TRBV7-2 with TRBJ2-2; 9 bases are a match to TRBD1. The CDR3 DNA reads TGTGCCAGCAGCCGATCTTGGGACAGGGTACACACCGGGGAGCTGTTTTTT. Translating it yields CASSRSWDRVHTGELFF.